Shown below are 21 T cell receptor beta chains from a single sample sequenced in a study of blood T cell repertoires in COVID-19. Clones were read by immunoSEQ multiplex PCR, and TCRdb kept only the in-frame ones, dropping some. Of around 380,000 clones listed, roughly 77% are singletons. Sequencing was done on a sample of peripheral blood. These receptors were taken from a human donor with acute or convalescent COVID-19. The donor label of this sample is uncertain.

V usage is TRBV7-2 and J usage is TRBJ2-7; tentative D call: TRBD1 (5 bases). Trimming removed 1 base from V and 6 bases from J, with 10 bases in between. The CDR3 contains 13 residues. The germline gives CDR1 SGHTA, CDR2 FQGNSA. CDR3 sequence reads: CASSLGGRAEQYF. For the CDR3, the DNA is TGTGCCAGCAGCTTAGGTGGCAGGGCCGAGCAGTACTTC.

The V gene is TRBV11-2, the J gene TRBJ2-1; D uncertain. V was cut by 2 bases and J by 6 bases, with 11 bases left in between. This CDR3 is built from 14 residues. The V gene's germline CDR1 is SGHAT and CDR2 FQNNGV. CDR3: CASSLISSGNEQFF. DNA for the CDR3: TGTGCCAGCAGCTTAATCTCCTCGGGCAATGAGCAGTTCTTC.

This clone was detected only once. V is TRBV24-1 and J is TRBJ2-2; 9 bases align to TRBD2. The CDR3 has 15 residues. Looked up from germline, CDR1 is KGHDR and CDR2 is SFDVKD. The J segment lost 2 bases and the V segment lost 6 bases, leaving 3 bases of the junction unmatched. DNA of the CDR3: TGTGCCACCAGTCTTAGCGGGGGTAACACCGGGGAGCTGTTTTTT. It specifies CATSLSGGNTGELFF.

A word on this clone: The junction and the germline gene differ at one end; a read error may be behind it. The rearrangement links TRBV28 to TRBJ1-4; D is unclear. The CDR3 spans 13 residues. Per germline, CDR1 MDHEN and CDR2 SYDVKM. CDR3 region: CASSFWEVGYLVF. The CDR3, as DNA: TGTGCCAGCAGTTTTTGGGAGGTGGGCTATCTGGTTTTT.

The chain has TRBV5-5 and TRBJ1-1, with TRBD1 matching 7 bases. Per the germline V gene, CDR1 is SGHKS and CDR2 is YYEKEE (reference sequence). The CDR3 runs 13 residues. The J segment lost 8 bases and the V segment lost 2 bases, leaving 6 bases of the junction unmatched. DNA of the CDR3: TGTGCCAGCAGCTTTAGATCGGACAGGGAAGCTTTCTTT. This translates into CASSFRSDREAFF.

This clone was seen a handful of times. V and J are TRBV5-1 and TRBJ1-2; 8 bases match TRBD1. The germline V gene has CDR1 SGHRS and CDR2 YFSETQ. The CDR3 length is 14 residues. V dropped 3 bases and J dropped 3; count of bases not matched to a gene: 4. The CDR3 sequence: CASSSGTGDYGYTF. CDR3 DNA: TGCGCCAGCAGCTCCGGGACAGGTGACTATGGCTACACCTTC.

A single count supports this clone. The chain employs TRBV29-1 and TRBJ2-7; 7 nucleotides line up with TRBD2. This CDR3 has 15 residues. Germline assignment: CDR1 SQVTM and CDR2 ANQGSEA. The V and J ends lost 6 bases and 7 bases, in that order; junction bases with no gene match: 18. For the CDR3, the DNA is TGCAGCGTCCGTAACAGGTGGGGGGGACGTACGGAGCAGTACTTC. This gives the protein CSVRNRWGGRTEQYF.

This clone was detected a few times. The gene calls are TRBV6-2 or TRBV6-3 and TRBJ1-6; 7 bases fit TRBD1. The germline CDR1 and CDR2 sequences are MNHEY and SVGEGT. This CDR3 is 16 amino acids long. Trimming at V came to 2 bases and at J to 6 bases, leaving 7 bases not matched to a gene. CDR3 sequence reads: CASSYPRQGGNSPLHF. CDR3 DNA: TGTGCCAGCAGTTACCCACGACAGGGTGGTAATTCACCCCTCCACTTT.

The chain recombines TRBV11-2 with TRBJ1-2, with 8 bases lining up with TRBD1. This CDR3 contains 13 residues. V was pared by 0 bases and J by 9 bases, with 3 bases of the junction left unmatched. Germline V gene data show CDR1 as SGHAT and CDR2 as FQNNGV. The CDR3 sequence is CASSLDYRGSYTF. The DNA for the CDR3 is TGTGCCAGCAGCTTAGATTACAGGGGGAGCTACACCTTC.

V and J are TRBV6-5 and TRBJ1-2, with D possibly matching TRBD1 (5 bases). Trimming left V 2 bases short and J 4 bases short, with 17 bases between. The germline gives CDR1 MNHEY, CDR2 SVGAGI. This CDR3 contains 16 residues. The CDR3 DNA is TGTGCCAGCAGTTACCGTGATGCAACAGGCATCTATGGCTACACCTTC. Residues: CASSYRDATGIYGYTF.

The chain carries TRBV2 and TRBJ1-4, with a tentative D call TRBD1 (5 bases). Deletions cut 6 bases from V and 8 bases from J, with 16 bases between. In germline, CDR1 is SNHLY, CDR2 FYNNEI. The CDR3 contains 14 residues. The CDR3 DNA is TGTGCCAGCAGGGGGGGTCTTGGCGGGGAAAAACTGTTTTTT. Translating gives CASRGGLGGEKLFF.

J is TRBJ2-3 and V is TRBV5-1; D is perhaps TRBD1 (6 bases). The V gene lost 4 bases and the J gene lost 2 bases, with 14 bases spanning the gap. Germline lookup yields CDR1 SGHRS and CDR2 YFSETQ. The CDR3 length is 15 residues. For the CDR3, the DNA is TGCGCCAGCAGCCCCTTAGGGGGACCCACAGATACGCAGTATTTT. Translating gives CASSPLGGPTDTQYF.

This clone showed up just once. The genes are TRBV9 and TRBJ1-1; 7 bases are shared with TRBD1. The germline CDR1 and CDR2 sequences are SGDLS and YYNGEE. The CDR3 consists of 16 residues. J gave up 4 bases and V 4 bases, and 13 bases lay outside the gene matches. CDR3 protein: CASSPRYGTEGTEAFF. The CDR3 DNA reads TGTGCCAGCAGCCCAAGATACGGGACAGAGGGCACTGAAGCTTTCTTT.

With regard to this clone: Relative to the germline gene, one junction end is altered; a read error may explain this. The V gene is TRBV6-1, the J gene TRBJ1-1, with D possibly matching TRBD1 (6 bases). The CDR3 is 13 residues long. The V gene's germline CDR1 is MNHNS and CDR2 SASEGT. DNA for the CDR3: TGTGCCAGCAGGGAAGCAGGGGCGGTTGAAGCTTTCTTT. The encoded protein is CASREAGAVEAFF.

The chain recombines TRBV27 with TRBJ1-5, with D unresolved. Looked up from germline, CDR1 is MNHEY and CDR2 is SMNVEV (reference sequence). The V gene lost 6 bases and the J gene lost 7 bases, with 10 bases spanning the gap. The CDR3 has 12 residues. CDR3 sequence reads: CASSHGRQPQHF. CDR3 nucleotide sequence: TGTGCCAGCAGCCATGGGAGACAGCCCCAGCATTTT.

This chain connects TRBV11-2 to TRBJ2-7; 7 bases align to TRBD2. After removal of 5 bases from V and 10 bases from J, the junction contained 17 bases not matched to a gene. Germline CDR1 is SGHAT and CDR2 is FQNNGV. The CDR3 is 15 residues long. Here the CDR3 reads CASSVGEGGPRPQYF. The CDR3 DNA sequence: TGTGCCAGCAGCGTGGGGGAGGGAGGGCCACGGCCCCAGTACTTC.

This chain uses TRBV7-2 with TRBJ1-4; D remains unclear. Germline V gene lookup returns CDR1 SGHTA and CDR2 FQGNSA. The CDR3 extends over 13 amino acids. V lost 4 bases and J lost 8, with 11 bases in between. The CDR3 loop is CASSSELGEKLFF. CDR3 in DNA: TGTGCCAGCAGCTCGGAACTAGGGGAAAAACTGTTTTTT.

The CDR3 sequence: CASSPSHSSTDTQYF. CDR3 nucleotide sequence: TGTGCCAGCTCACCGTCGCACAGCAGCACAGATACGCAGTATTTT. The chain couples TRBV18 to TRBJ2-3; D gene unclear. Trimming left V 3 bases short and J 0 bases short, with 10 bases between. This CDR3 has 15 residues. The germline V gene has CDR1 KGHSH and CDR2 LQKENI.

The chain carries TRBV2 and TRBJ1-4; perhaps TRBD1 as D (5 bases). The CDR3 length is 14 residues. Trimming left V 8 bases short and J 7 bases short, with 17 bases between. Germline-derived CDR1 and CDR2 are SNHLY and FYNNEI. This chain's CDR3 is CASGQGWSGEKLFF. The CDR3 DNA is TGTGCCAGCGGGCAGGGCTGGTCTGGTGAAAAACTGTTTTTT.

This clone was seen once. This chain connects TRBV6-4 to TRBJ2-7, with TRBD1 identical over 8 bases. Germline V gives CDR1 MRHNA, CDR2 SNTAGT. CDR3 length: 12 amino acids. After removal of 9 bases from V and 1 base from J, the junction contained 2 bases not matched to a gene. The CDR3 DNA follows: TGTGCCAGTACAGGGGGGTCCTACGAGCAGTACTTC. Its translation: CASTGGSYEQYF.

The gene calls are TRBV6-5 and TRBJ2-2; possibly TRBD2 for D (6 bases). V was cut by 2 bases and J by 8 bases, with 15 bases left in between. This CDR3 region has 15 residues. CDR1 is MNHEY, CDR2 SVGAGI, per germline. The CDR3 bases are TGTGCCAGCAGTTACGTGGGGCCTGGGACTGGGGAGCTGTTTTTT. Protein: CASSYVGPGTGELFF.